Below, 12 T cell receptor beta chains from the same sample are listed, as sequenced in a study of identical twins. TCRdb processed the 5' RACE reads anew with MiXCR; each CDR3 protein has one entry. The sample lists 510,000 or so distinct CDR3 sequences, roughly 15% occurring once. The sample also formed part of further work on yellow fever vaccine responses in identical twins.

Sequencing was carried out using CD4+ T cells sorted from blood. These receptors came from a woman aged 18-35 years in good health.

The rearrangement uses TRBV5-1 and TRBJ2-1; weak D call: TRBD1 (6 bases). Germline V gene lookup returns CDR1 SGHRS and CDR2 YFSETQ. The CDR3 extends over 13 amino acids. Between the trimmed V and J ends, which lost 0 bases and 8 bases, there was a span of 9 bases. Written as DNA, the CDR3 is TGCGCCAGCAGCTTGGCTACAGGGTATGAGCAGTTCTTC. Protein sequence: CASSLATGYEQFF.

The table lists this clonotype with a few counts. The chain employs TRBV5-1 and TRBJ2-6; D is perhaps TRBD2 (5 bases). V gave up 0 bases and J gave up 4 bases, with 11 bases separating them. This CDR3 has 16 residues. From germline, CDR1 is SGHRS and CDR2 YFSETQ. The DNA for the CDR3 is TGCGCCAGCAGCTTGGCGTCCGGGGTAGGGGCCAACGTCCTGACTTTC. Protein product: CASSLASGVGANVLTF.

The gene calls are TRBV6-1 and TRBJ1-2; 10 nucleotides line up with TRBD1. V dropped 5 bases and J dropped 6; count of bases not matched to a gene: 12. The CDR3 has 16 residues. Looked up from germline, CDR1 is MNHNS and CDR2 is SASEGT. Here the CDR3 DNA reads TGTGCCAGCAGTCAACTGATGGGACAGGGGATTCATGGCTACACCTTC. Encoded protein: CASSQLMGQGIHGYTF.

The CDR3 DNA reads TGTGCCAGCAGCCAAGTCACAGGGAGCTCCTACAATGAGCAGTTCTTC. Protein: CASSQVTGSSYNEQFF. The chain uses TRBV3-1 and TRBJ2-1; D possibly corresponds to TRBD1 (6 bases). The CDR3 has 16 amino acids. Deletions cut 1 base from V and 0 bases from J, with 10 bases between. CDR1 is LGHDT, CDR2 YNNKEL, per germline (reference sequence).

This clonotype was recorded a few times. The chain combines TRBV5-1 with TRBJ1-5; 9 bases match TRBD1. With V trimmed by 0 bases and J by 10 bases, 8 bases remained unmatched. From germline, CDR1 is SGHRS and CDR2 YFSETQ. The CDR3 has 15 amino acids. This CDR3 is CASSLGQGELSPQHF. CDR3 nucleotides: TGCGCCAGCAGCTTGGGACAGGGGGAACTCAGCCCCCAGCATTTT.

This clonotype was observed at least ten times. The chain employs TRBV5-1 and TRBJ1-1; 7 bases map to TRBD1. Germline loops: CDR1 SGHRS, CDR2 YFSETQ. The CDR3 totals 13 residues. V lost 4 bases, J lost 5 bases, and 5 bases stayed unmatched. The CDR3 DNA reads as TGCGCCAGCAGCATAGACAGGGATACTGAAGCTTTCTTT. Translated: CASSIDRDTEAFF.

The rearrangement links TRBV9 to TRBJ2-3; 10 nucleotides align to TRBD1. Germline V gene data show CDR1 as SGDLS and CDR2 as YYNGEE. Germline trimming cut 1 base from V and 4 bases from J; bases unmatched to any gene: 6. The CDR3 is 16 residues long. CDR3 amino acids: CASSVSLDRGPDTQYF. CDR3 DNA: TGTGCCAGCAGCGTAAGCCTCGACAGGGGGCCAGATACGCAGTATTTT.

This chain links TRBV9 with TRBJ1-2, with unresolved D. Germline-derived CDR1 and CDR2 are SGDLS and YYNGEE. V shed 4 bases and J shed 2 bases, with 12 bases lying between them. The CDR3 is made up of 14 amino acids. The CDR3 DNA follows: TGTGCCAGCAGCACCAGAGGTTCCAACTATGGCTACACCTTC. Translation gives CASSTRGSNYGYTF.

This chain's CDR3 is CASSREGTEAFF. In DNA form, the CDR3 reads TGTGCCAGCAGCCGGGAGGGGACTGAAGCTTTCTTT. This chain uses TRBV7-9 with TRBJ1-1, with D possibly matching TRBD1 (5 bases). CDR1 is SEHNR, CDR2 FQNEAQ, per germline (reference sequence). This CDR3 has 12 amino acids. The V end was cut by 5 bases, the J end by 5 bases, with 9 bases between.

This clonotype was counted between two and nine times. This chain connects TRBV20-1 to TRBJ1-2; D possibly corresponds to TRBD1 (5 bases). Trimming shortened V by 1 base and J by 8 bases, and 17 bases separated the two germline ends. The CDR3 totals 14 residues. From germline, CDR1 is DFQATT and CDR2 SNEGSKA (reference sequence). CDR3 coding DNA: TGCAGTGCTAGAGGTCCGGGGGGGATCGAAGGCTACACCTTC. This translates into CSARGPGGIEGYTF.

This clonotype showed up just a few times. Here the CDR3 reads CASSQPDKGRAFF. DNA for the CDR3: TGTGCCAGCAGCCAACCCGACAAGGGAAGAGCTTTCTTT. The V call is TRBV3-1, the J call TRBJ1-1; the D is unclear. In germline, CDR1 is LGHDT, CDR2 YNNKEL (reference sequence). Between the trimmed V and J ends, which lost 2 bases and 10 bases, there was a span of 14 bases. This CDR3 spans 13 amino acids.

This clonotype was counted ten times or more. The chain joins TRBV20-1 to TRBJ1-2; no reliable D call. Germline V gene sequence: CDR1 DFQATT, CDR2 SNEGSKA (reference sequence). Trimming removed 6 bases from V and 2 bases from J, with 7 bases in between. This CDR3 is built from 11 residues. As DNA, the CDR3 is TGCAGTGCGACGGGGAACTATGGCTACACCTTC. Translation: CSATGNYGYTF.